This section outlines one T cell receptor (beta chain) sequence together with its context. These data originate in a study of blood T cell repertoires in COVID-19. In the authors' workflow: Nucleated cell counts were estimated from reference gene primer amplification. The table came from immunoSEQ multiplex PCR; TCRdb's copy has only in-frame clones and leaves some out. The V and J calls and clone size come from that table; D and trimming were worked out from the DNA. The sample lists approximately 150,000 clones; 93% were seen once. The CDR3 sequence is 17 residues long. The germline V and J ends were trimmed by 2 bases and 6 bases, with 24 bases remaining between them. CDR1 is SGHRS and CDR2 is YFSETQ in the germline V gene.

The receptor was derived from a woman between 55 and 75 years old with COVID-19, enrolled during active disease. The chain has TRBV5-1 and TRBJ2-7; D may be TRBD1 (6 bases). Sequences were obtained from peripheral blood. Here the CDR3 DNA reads TGCGCCAGCAGCTTCTCCGCCACCGGGACACTTTTAGGCGAGCAGTACTTC. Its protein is CASSFSATGTLLGEQYF.